Below, 15 T cell receptor beta chains from the same sample are listed, as sequenced in a study of spatial heterogeneity in lung cancer. In TCRdb, the 5' RACE reads were re-called with MiXCR into one record per CDR3 protein. The data show tens of thousands of distinct CDR3 sequences, with 3.5% to 5.5% seen just once and roughly 35% held by the top ten. The sample's time point: sample taken at primary tumor resection. Whole RNA from tumor, nontumor lung or frozen PBMC was sequenced unsorted. The sequencing here drew on PBMCs, taken at surgery. The receptor set was obtained from a male donor with early-stage non-small cell lung cancer.

This clonotype has a count of ten or more. The chain uses TRBV7-2 and TRBJ1-1; D is uncertain. The CDR3 extends over 13 amino acids. The V end was cut by 3 bases, the J end by 3 bases, with 8 bases between. The V gene's germline CDR1 is SGHTA and CDR2 FQGNSA. Here the CDR3 reads CASSFATDTEAFF. The CDR3 coding sequence is TGTGCCAGCAGCTTTGCGACGGACACTGAAGCTTTCTTT.

This clonotype was counted a few times. The chain uses TRBV12-3 or TRBV12-4 and TRBJ2-7; 8 nucleotides match TRBD2. Losses at the gene ends were 5 bases for V and 2 bases for J; bases not matched to a gene: 5. CDR3 size: 14 residues. Here the CDR3 reads CASSTSGNTYEQYF. The CDR3 bases are TGTGCCAGCAGTACTAGCGGCAACACCTACGAGCAGTACTTC.

The sample holds many counts of this clonotype. This chain connects TRBV24-1 to TRBJ1-2; a possible D gene is TRBD1 (6 bases). The CDR3 length is 14 residues. The V end was cut by 7 bases, the J end by 5 bases, with 16 bases between. Germline CDR1 and CDR2: KGHDR and SFDVKD. CDR3 sequence: CATRDTRRGYGYTF. In nucleotides, the CDR3 is TGTGCCACCAGGGACACTCGAAGGGGGTATGGCTACACCTTC.

This clonotype was found many times. V and J are TRBV5-1 and TRBJ2-6; a possible D gene is TRBD1 (6 bases). Germline CDR1 and CDR2: SGHRS and YFSETQ. V lost 5 bases and J 0 bases, leaving 18 bases between the germline ends. The CDR3 covers 18 residues. The CDR3 DNA sequence: TGCGCCAGCAGGCCCAAAACAGGGAGCTCCTCTGGGGCCAACGTCCTGACTTTC. This gives the protein CASRPKTGSSSGANVLTF.

In its sample, this clonotype was seen many times. This chain joins TRBV7-9 and TRBJ1-2; D perhaps matches TRBD1 (5 bases). V was shortened by 2 bases and J by 6 bases, with 10 bases between the two germline ends. This CDR3 region has 13 residues. Germline V lookup: CDR1 SEHNR, CDR2 FQNEAQ (reference sequence). Here the CDR3 DNA reads TGTGCCAGCAGCTTAATCACAGGAGATGGCTACACCTTC. This encodes CASSLITGDGYTF.

In this sample, this clonotype turned up many times. The rearrangement joins TRBV20-1 to TRBJ2-1; no clear D. The germline CDR1 and CDR2 sequences are DFQATT and SNEGSKA (reference sequence). The CDR3 consists of 11 residues. V lost 0 bases and J 12 bases, leaving 9 bases between the germline ends. The CDR3 sequence: CSAREKNGQFF. In DNA, the CDR3 is TGCAGTGCTAGAGAAAAGAACGGGCAGTTCTTC.

The rearrangement links TRBV27 to TRBJ2-7, with 9 bases aligning to TRBD1. V trimming: 5 bases; J trimming: 5 bases; junction bases outside the gene matches: 10. Per germline, CDR1 MNHEY and CDR2 SMNVEV (reference sequence). CDR3 length equals 15 residues. The CDR3 nucleotides are TGTGCCAGCAGTCGCAAACAGGGGGCTGCCCACGAGCAGTACTTC. It specifies CASSRKQGAAHEQYF.

Many counts were recorded for this clonotype. V is TRBV4-1 and J is TRBJ2-3; a weak D match, TRBD1 (5 bases). With 5 bases removed from V and 1 base from J, the gap between germline ends came to 10 bases. Germline V gives CDR1 MGHRA, CDR2 YSYEKL. The CDR3 consists of 14 residues. CDR3 protein: CASSFQGGTDTQYF. The CDR3 region has the DNA TGCGCCAGCAGCTTCCAAGGGGGCACAGATACGCAGTATTTT.

The chain uses TRBV6-2 or TRBV6-3 and TRBJ2-7; 7 bases map to TRBD1. CDR3 size: 15 residues. V lost 11 bases, J lost 2 bases, and 15 bases stayed unmatched. CDR1 and CDR2 (germline): MNHEY, SVGEGT. The CDR3 loop is CAGNPTGTATYEQYF. The CDR3 DNA reads TGTGCCGGCAACCCCACAGGGACAGCCACCTACGAGCAGTACTTC.

This clonotype was recorded at least ten times. The chain employs TRBV7-2 and TRBJ2-3, with 8 bases aligning to TRBD1. CDR1 and CDR2 (germline): SGHTA, FQGNSA. J was trimmed by 2 bases and V by 0 bases; bases with no gene match: 10. The CDR3 contains 18 residues. CDR3 amino acids: CASSLAGAGGLFTDTQYF. The CDR3 DNA reads as TGTGCCAGCAGCTTAGCGGGCGCAGGGGGCCTTTTCACAGATACGCAGTATTTT.

There are many counts of this clonotype. This chain links TRBV5-1 with TRBJ1-5; no clear D. V gave up 0 bases and J gave up 5 bases, with 6 bases separating them. The V gene's germline CDR1 is SGHRS and CDR2 YFSETQ. The length of the CDR3 is 13 residues. The CDR3 DNA reads TGCGCCAGCAGCTTGGGTGGGGATCAGCCCCAGCATTTT. The encoded protein is CASSLGGDQPQHF.

This clonotype was picked up many times. The chain employs TRBV28 and TRBJ1-2, with 7 bases fitting TRBD1. With 4 bases clipped from V and 5 bases from J, the junction kept 13 bases outside the gene matches. The germline CDR1 and CDR2 sequences are MDHEN and SYDVKM. The CDR3 totals 16 residues. This CDR3 is CASSSGTAINLYGYTF. CDR3 sequence (DNA): TGTGCCAGCAGTTCCGGGACAGCCATAAACTTATATGGCTACACCTTC.

V is TRBV20-1 and J is TRBJ2-7, with 12 bases aligning to TRBD2. Losses at the gene ends were 5 bases for V and 0 bases for J; bases not matched to a gene: 11. Germline CDR1 reads DFQATT; CDR2 reads SNEGSKA (reference sequence). This CDR3 contains 17 residues. For the CDR3, the DNA is TGCAGTGCTCCCCCGGGTCTAGCGGGAGGGGGCTCCTACGAGCAGTACTTC. Translating it yields CSAPPGLAGGGSYEQYF.

This clonotype was counted ten times or more. The chain employs TRBV11-2 and TRBJ2-3; D is ambiguous. The CDR3 sequence is 13 residues long. Trimming stripped 2 bases from V and 2 bases from J, with 5 bases between. Per germline, CDR1 SGHAT and CDR2 FQNNGV. The CDR3 bases are TGTGCCAGCAGCTTAATCACCACAGATACGCAGTATTTT. Translation gives CASSLITTDTQYF.

This clonotype has ten or more counts. The chain combines TRBV5-1 with TRBJ2-5; D is unclear. The V gene's germline CDR1 is SGHRS and CDR2 YFSETQ. The V gene lost 1 base and the J gene lost 5 bases, with 12 bases spanning the gap. CDR3 length: 14 residues. Here the CDR3 reads CASSLSVREETQYF. The CDR3 nucleotides read TGCGCCAGCAGCTTGAGTGTTCGTGAGGAGACCCAGTACTTC.